This section outlines one TCR beta chain sequence together with its context. Its antigen is still unknown. CDR1 is DFQATT and CDR2 is SNEGSKA in the germline V gene (reference sequence). CDR3 length: 17 amino acids. The V end lost 4 bases, the J end lost 4 bases, and 24 bases lay between the germline ends. From the RT-PCR reads, TCRdb called clonotypes with MiXCR, one entry per CDR3 protein. The data hold a few hundred thousand distinct CDR3 sequences, with less than 25% observed a single time. This entry comes from a study of response to subunit inactivated influenza vaccine. Regarding the study as a whole: The study's authors posited that every seasonal influenza vaccination enlists few new T cells.

This clonotype originated in a man in his fifties or sixties who received an inactivated influenza vaccine. The specimen was PBMCs from blood, collected around 22 months after vaccination. V is TRBV20-1 and J is TRBJ2-3; TRBD2 might be the D (7 bases). This chain's CDR3 is CSATKSSGGREADTQYF. The CDR3 region has the DNA TGCAGTGCTACCAAATCTTCGGGGGGCCGTGAGGCAGATACGCAGTATTTT.